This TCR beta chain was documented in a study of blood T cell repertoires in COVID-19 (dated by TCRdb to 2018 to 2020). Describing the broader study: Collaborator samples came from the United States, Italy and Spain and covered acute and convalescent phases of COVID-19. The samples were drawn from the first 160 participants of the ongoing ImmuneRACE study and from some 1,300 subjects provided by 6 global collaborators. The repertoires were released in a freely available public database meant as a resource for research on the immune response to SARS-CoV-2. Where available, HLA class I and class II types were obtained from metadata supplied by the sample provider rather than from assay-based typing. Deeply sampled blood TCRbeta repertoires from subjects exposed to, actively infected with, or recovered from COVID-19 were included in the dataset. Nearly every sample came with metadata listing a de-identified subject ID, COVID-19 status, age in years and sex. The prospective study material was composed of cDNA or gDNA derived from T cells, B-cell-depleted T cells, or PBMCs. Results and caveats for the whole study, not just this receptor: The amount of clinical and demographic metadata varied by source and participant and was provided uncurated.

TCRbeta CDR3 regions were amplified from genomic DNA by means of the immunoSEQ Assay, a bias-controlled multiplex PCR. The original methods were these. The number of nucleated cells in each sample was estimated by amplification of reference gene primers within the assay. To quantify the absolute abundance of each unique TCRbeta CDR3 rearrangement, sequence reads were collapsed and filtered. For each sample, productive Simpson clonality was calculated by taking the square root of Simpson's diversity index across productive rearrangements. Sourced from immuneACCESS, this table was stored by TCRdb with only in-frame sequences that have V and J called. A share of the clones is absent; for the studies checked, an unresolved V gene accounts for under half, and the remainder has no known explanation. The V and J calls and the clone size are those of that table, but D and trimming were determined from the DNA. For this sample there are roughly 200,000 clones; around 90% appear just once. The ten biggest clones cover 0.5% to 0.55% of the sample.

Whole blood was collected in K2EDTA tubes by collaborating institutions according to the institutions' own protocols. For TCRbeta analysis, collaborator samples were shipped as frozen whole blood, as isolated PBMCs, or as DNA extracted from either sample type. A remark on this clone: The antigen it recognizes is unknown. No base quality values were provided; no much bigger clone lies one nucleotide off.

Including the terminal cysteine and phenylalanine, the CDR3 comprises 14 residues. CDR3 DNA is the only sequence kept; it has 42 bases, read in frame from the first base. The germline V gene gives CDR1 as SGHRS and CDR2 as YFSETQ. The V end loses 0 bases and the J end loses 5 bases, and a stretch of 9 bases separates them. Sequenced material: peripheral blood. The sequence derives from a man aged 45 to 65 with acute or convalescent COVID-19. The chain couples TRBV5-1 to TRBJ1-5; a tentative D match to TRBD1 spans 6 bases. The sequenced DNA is TGCGCCAGCAGCTTGGAGGCAGGGGATCAGCCCCAGCATTTT. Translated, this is CASSLEAGDQPQHF.